These T cell receptor beta chains were read from a single sample in a study of OX40 agonist ivuxolimab in advanced cancers. Profiled with immunoSEQ multiplex PCR; TCRdb holds only in-frame clones, not every one. The table lists 25,000 to 30,000 clones, about 76% of them singletons. This specimen was CD4+ or CD8+ T cells sorted from blood, taken in a trial of the OX40 agonist ivuxolimab. Receptors originate from an adult with an advanced solid tumor such as melanoma, head and neck, liver or kidney cancer. The CDR3 runs from the conserved cysteine through the conserved F or W. Fields, in order: V gene, clone size, D gene, J gene, CDR3 DNA, CDR3 protein. D genes are given only for firm matches. Clone size is given for some rows only: seen once, a few or many times, or a class if the clone is expanded.

>TRBV2|few|-|TRBJ2-5
TGTGCCAGCATGGCGAACAGTTATTTCCAAGAGACCCAGTACTTC
CASMANSYFQETQYF
>TRBV28|-|TRBD1|TRBJ1-1
TGTGCCAGCAGACCACAGGGGGATGACACTGAAGCTTTCTTT
CASRPQGDDTEAFF
>TRBV9|once|-|TRBJ2-7
TGTGCCAGCAGCGTAGGTGAGAGCAGCTCCTACGAGCAGTACTTC
CASSVGESSSYEQYF
>TRBV11-2|large|-|TRBJ2-7
TGTGCCAGCAGCTTTAATGGGGAGGAGAACCAATACGAGCAGTACTTC
CASSFNGEENQYEQYF
>TRBV19|few|TRBD2|TRBJ2-1
TGTGCCAGTAGTATAGCATGGCTAGCGGGAGTCAATGAGCAGTTCTTC
CASSIAWLAGVNEQFF
>TRBV4-1|-|-|TRBJ2-7
TGCGCCAGCAGCCCAAAAGTTGACTGGCGGGACACCTACGAGCAGTACTTC
CASSPKVDWRDTYEQYF
>TRBV9|-|-|TRBJ2-3
TGTGCCAGCAGCGTAGAGTCCGACTTACGCACAGATACGCAGTATTTT
CASSVESDLRTDTQYF
>TRBV4-1|once|-|TRBJ1-5
TGCGCCAGCAGCACCAACACGGGTCAGCCCCAGCATTTT
CASSTNTGQPQHF
>TRBV5-4|few|TRBD2|TRBJ2-1
TGTGCCAGCAGCTTGTTTAGCGGGGTTGATGAGCAGTTCTTC
CASSLFSGVDEQFF
>TRBV7-7|-|-|TRBJ2-5
TGTGCTAGCAGCTTCCAGGGTCTAGGAGAGACCCAGTACTTC
CASSFQGLGETQYF
>TRBV7-6|-|TRBD2|TRBJ2-1
TGTGCCAGCAGCTCAGAGGGGGGACTAGCGAGAAACAATGAGCAGTTCTTC
CASSSEGGLARNNEQFF
>TRBV7-9|once|TRBD1|TRBJ1-4
TGTGCCAGCAGCTTAGTCGGGACAGATGAAAAACTGTTTTTT
CASSLVGTDEKLFF
>TRBV5-6|-|-|TRBJ2-5
TGTGCCAGTAGCTTTCCCAGGGACCAAGAGACCCAGTACTTC
CASSFPRDQETQYF
>TRBV5-4|-|TRBD1|TRBJ2-7
TGTGCCAGCAGCTGGGGGACAGTGTACGAGCAGTACTTC
CASSWGTVYEQYF
>TRBV7-3|-|-|TRBJ2-1
TGTGCCAGCAGCTTCGGGACGGGTGATGAGCAGTTCTTC
CASSFGTGDEQFF
>TRBV27|-|TRBD2|TRBJ2-7
TGTGCCAGCAGTTCCGGGACTAGCGGGAGCAACGAGCAGTACTTC
CASSSGTSGSNEQYF
>TRBV19|-|TRBD1|TRBJ2-7
TGTGCCAGTAGTAGGCGGACAGGGTTGACGGTCGAGCAGTACTTC
CASSRRTGLTVEQYF